What follows are 22 T cell receptor beta chains derived from one specimen sequenced in a study of shared T cell receptors in the human thymus (dated by TCRdb to about 2021). Library generation was performed with the immunoSEQ multiplex PCR assay. In TCRdb, the immuneACCESS table is reduced to in-frame sequences with V and J assigned. These tables do not hold every clone; where another copy was compared, an unresolved V gene accounts for under half, and the others remain unexplained. This sample has some 700,000 clones in its table, and 80% to 90% of those were observed once. Jointly, the top ten make up more than 0.01% of the sample. This same sample was also part of a study on human thymus T cells.

Sequencing was done on a sample of thymocytes. The receptor source for this set is a girl under three years old with a congenital heart defect. Donor details come from another sample of the same person, matched by shared clones.

This sequence joins TRBV5-1 and TRBJ2-1; 10 bases are shared with TRBD2. CDR1 and CDR2 from the germline V gene are SGHRS and YFSETQ. This CDR3 is 15 amino acids long. V dropped 0 bases and J dropped 7; count of bases not matched to a gene: 4. The CDR3 sequence is CASSLVLAGENEQFF. In nucleotides, the CDR3 is TGCGCCAGCAGCTTGGTCCTAGCGGGGGAAAATGAGCAGTTCTTC. Drawing the rest from reference TRBV5-1 and TRBJ2-1, the complete variable domain is KAGVTQTPRYLIKTRGQQVTLSCSPISGHRSVSWYQQTPGQGLQFLFEYFSETQRNKGNFPGRFSGRQFSNSRSEMNVSTLELGDSALYLCASSLVLAGENEQFFGPGTRLTVL.

The chain uses TRBV5-1 and TRBJ2-2; D not certain. Germline assignment: CDR1 SGHRS and CDR2 YFSETQ. The CDR3 consists of 12 residues. V was trimmed by 4 bases and J by 3 bases, leaving 4 bases between them. CDR3 region: CASSPDTGELFF. The CDR3 bases are TGCGCCAGCAGCCCCGACACCGGGGAGCTGTTTTTT.

J is TRBJ2-1 and V is TRBV29-1; D not resolved. V was cut by 4 bases and J by 7 bases, with 14 bases left in between. The CDR3 runs to 13 residues. CDR1 is SQVTM, CDR2 ANQGSEA, per germline. DNA of the CDR3: TGCAGCGTTGGAACCACCCCTCGGAATGAGCAGTTCTTC. Amino acids: CSVGTTPRNEQFF.

The CDR3 DNA is TGTGCCAGCAGCCCGGACACCCCGGAGACCCAGTACTTC. Its protein is CASSPDTPETQYF. V is TRBV14 and J is TRBJ2-5, with D tentatively TRBD1 (5 bases). The V gene's germline CDR1 is SGHDN and CDR2 FVKESK. The CDR3 is 13 residues long. The V and J ends lost 4 bases and 5 bases respectively, with 11 bases between them. Full variable domain (rest looked up from reference TRBV14 and TRBJ2-5): EAGVTQFPSHSVIEKGQTVTLRCDPISGHDNLYWYRRVMGKEIKFLLHFVKESKQDESGMPNNRFLAERTGGTYSTLKVQPAELEDSGVYFCASSPDTPETQYFGPGTRLLVL.

The chain combines TRBV4-1 with TRBJ2-7; a possible D gene is TRBD2 (6 bases). The V end was cut by 3 bases, the J end by 2 bases, with 17 bases between. The CDR3 totals 16 residues. Germline V gene lookup returns CDR1 MGHRA and CDR2 YSYEKL. The CDR3 DNA reads TGCGCCAGCAGCCAGGTACCGGGACTGGGGGCCTACGAGCAGTACTTC. This gives the protein CASSQVPGLGAYEQYF.

The CDR3 region has the DNA TGTGCCAGCAGCTTGGAGGCGGCGGGGGAGTCCTTAACTAACTATGGCTACACCTTC. It is translated as CASSLEAAGESLTNYGYTF. This chain links TRBV5-6 with TRBJ1-2; a possible D gene is TRBD1 (5 bases). Trimming stripped 0 bases from V and 0 bases from J, with 21 bases between. Germline V lookup: CDR1 SGHDT, CDR2 YYEEEE. This CDR3 has 19 residues.

CDR3 loop: CASSLSTVLTDTEAFF. The CDR3, as DNA: TGTGCCAGCAGTTTATCCACAGTGTTAACGGACACTGAAGCTTTCTTT. The V and J genes are TRBV27 and TRBJ1-1; D unclear. V was trimmed by 0 bases and J by 3 bases, leaving 14 bases between them. This CDR3 contains 16 residues. Germline V gives CDR1 MNHEY, CDR2 SMNVEV (reference sequence).

In its sample, this clone was seen a few times. V usage is TRBV10-3 and J usage is TRBJ1-2, with 7 nucleotides matching TRBD1. The CDR3 spans 15 residues. Germline CDR1 reads ENHRY; CDR2 reads SYGVKD. After removal of 3 bases from V and 4 bases from J, the junction contained 8 bases not matched to a gene. The CDR3 is CAISEGVGQAYGYTF. The CDR3 DNA reads TGTGCCATCAGTGAAGGAGTCGGACAGGCCTATGGCTACACCTTC.

The gene calls are TRBV27 and TRBJ2-5; the match to TRBD1 covers 7 bases. There are 14 residues in the CDR3. The junction had 7 bases not matched to a gene; V was cut back by 6 bases and J by 3 bases. CDR1 and CDR2 from the germline V gene are MNHEY and SMNVEV (reference sequence). DNA for the CDR3: TGTGCCAGCAGCAACTGGGACAGAAAAGAGACCCAGTACTTC. This translates into CASSNWDRKETQYF.

The chain is built from TRBV7-9 and TRBJ1-2; D not certain. This CDR3 comprises 15 residues. V lost 5 bases and J 3 bases, leaving 16 bases between the germline ends. Germline assignment: CDR1 SEHNR and CDR2 FQNEAQ (reference sequence). The chain's CDR3 is CASSHLEPPYYGYTF. The CDR3, as DNA: TGTGCCAGCAGCCACTTAGAACCTCCGTACTATGGCTACACCTTC.

This clone was detected only once. The J gene is TRBJ2-3, the V gene TRBV5-6; TRBD2 might be the D (5 bases). The CDR3 is made up of 15 amino acids. The germline V gene has CDR1 SGHDT and CDR2 YYEEEE. V lost 6 bases and J 1 base, leaving 15 bases between the germline ends. CDR3 loop: CASNYFKGGTDTQYF. The CDR3 DNA reads as TGTGCCAGCAACTATTTTAAGGGAGGCACAGATACGCAGTATTTT. Combining the CDR3 with reference TRBV5-6 and TRBJ2-3 gives the whole variable domain DAGVTQSPTHLIKTRGQQVTLRCSPKSGHDTVSWYQQALGQGPQFIFQYYEEEERQRGNFPDRFSGHQFPNYSSELNVNALLLGDSALYLCASNYFKGGTDTQYFGPGTRLTVL.

The rearrangement uses TRBV4-3 and TRBJ1-1; D might be TRBD1 (5 bases). In germline, CDR1 is LGHNA, CDR2 YSLEER. The V gene lost 3 bases and the J gene lost 3 bases, with 8 bases spanning the gap. The CDR3 length is 13 residues. The CDR3 is CASSQAGHTEAFF. In DNA form, the CDR3 reads TGCGCCAGCAGCCAGGCAGGGCACACTGAAGCTTTCTTT.

In the case of this clone: One end of the junction is discordant with germline, which a read error may explain. The rearrangement links TRBV28 to TRBJ2-7; 8 bases are a match to TRBD1. Germline V gives CDR1 MDHEN, CDR2 SYDVKM. This CDR3 spans 11 amino acids. The CDR3 DNA follows: TGTGCCAGCAGCTTTCGACAGGGGTTACACTTC. This sequence encodes CASSFRQGLHF.

This clone was found once. This sequence joins TRBV30 and TRBJ1-1; D unclear. The V end was cut by 5 bases, the J end by 4 bases, with 17 bases between. Per the germline V gene, CDR1 is GTSNPN and CDR2 is SVGIG (reference sequence). CDR3 length equals 14 residues. CDR3 protein: CAWEGSGLGTEAFF. CDR3 DNA: TGTGCCTGGGAGGGAAGTGGATTGGGCACTGAAGCTTTCTTT.

This clone has a single count. J is TRBJ1-2 and V is TRBV14; D possibly corresponds to TRBD1 (5 bases). CDR1 SGHDN and CDR2 FVKESK come from the germline V gene. V lost 4 bases, J lost 0 bases, and 12 bases lay in between. The CDR3 spans 15 residues. In DNA form, the CDR3 reads TGTGCCAGCAGCCGAGACAGAATCCCTAACTATGGCTACACCTTC. This codes for CASSRDRIPNYGYTF.

The chain combines TRBV19 with TRBJ2-1, with D perhaps matching TRBD2 (5 bases). Trimming stripped 2 bases from V and 0 bases from J, with 8 bases between. The CDR3 is made up of 15 amino acids. Germline V gene data show CDR1 as LNHDA and CDR2 as SQIVND (reference sequence). Here the CDR3 DNA reads TGTGCCAGTAGTATACTAGCCTACTCCTACAATGAGCAGTTCTTC. Amino acids: CASSILAYSYNEQFF. Variable domain in full (rest from reference TRBV19 and TRBJ2-1): DGGITQSPKYLFRKEGQNVTLSCEQNLNHDAMYWYRQDPGQGLRLIYYSQIVNDFQKGDIAEGYSVSREKKESFPLTVTSAQKNPTAFYLCASSILAYSYNEQFFGPGTRLTVL.

The chain uses TRBV10-3 and TRBJ2-3, with TRBD1 as a possible D gene (5 bases). Germline V CDR1 and CDR2: ENHRY, SYGVKD. The V and J ends lost 6 bases and 1 base respectively, with 8 bases between them. This CDR3 has 13 amino acids. CDR3 DNA: TGTGCCATCAGGGGGCTAGGCACAGATACGCAGTATTTT. It yields the protein CAIRGLGTDTQYF.

The chain recombines TRBV4-1 with TRBJ2-2; 8 nucleotides align to TRBD2. The CDR3 has 16 residues. J was trimmed by 6 bases and V by 1 base; bases with no gene match: 7. From germline, CDR1 is MGHRA and CDR2 YSYEKL. CDR3 region: CASSQVLAREAGELFF. The CDR3 nucleotides are TGCGCCAGCAGCCAAGTCCTAGCGCGGGAGGCCGGGGAGCTGTTTTTT.

The sample holds a few counts of this clone. The V call is TRBV2, the J call TRBJ1-1, with D unresolved. The germline V and J ends were trimmed by 5 bases and 0 bases, with 13 bases remaining between them. There are 15 residues in the CDR3. Germline assignment: CDR1 SNHLY and CDR2 FYNNEI. In DNA form, the CDR3 reads TGTGCCAGCAGTCCAAACTCTATCATGAACACTGAAGCTTTCTTT. Residues: CASSPNSIMNTEAFF.

The CDR3 here is CASSLGTGHNYGYTF. CDR3 nucleotide sequence: TGTGCCAGCAGCCTGGGGACAGGCCATAACTATGGCTACACCTTC. V gene TRBV11-2 combines with J gene TRBJ1-2; the match to TRBD1 covers 8 bases. The CDR3 consists of 15 residues. The V segment lost 5 bases and the J segment 1 base; nucleotides outside the gene matches: 6. The germline V gene has CDR1 SGHAT and CDR2 FQNNGV.

This clone showed up just once. The rearrangement uses TRBV5-5 and TRBJ2-5; D remains ambiguous. Deletions cut 4 bases from V and 2 bases from J, with 12 bases between. The CDR3 contains 14 residues. CDR1 and CDR2 from the germline V gene are SGHKS and YYEKEE (reference sequence). The CDR3 bases are TGTGCCAGCAGCCCATCCGGGTGGCAAGAGACCCAGTACTTC. Translating it yields CASSPSGWQETQYF.

This chain uses TRBV7-4 with TRBJ1-5; 9 bases align to TRBD1. Germline CDR1 and CDR2: SGHVT and SQSDAQ. Germline trimming cut 3 bases from V and 2 bases from J; bases unmatched to any gene: 17. This CDR3 is built from 20 residues. The CDR3 spells CASSLEWWGQGFIRNQPQHF. For the CDR3, the DNA is TGTGCCAGCAGCTTGGAGTGGTGGGGACAGGGATTTATTCGCAATCAGCCCCAGCATTTT. Based on the CDR3 plus reference TRBV7-4 and TRBJ1-5, the full variable domain is GAGVSQSPRYKVAKRGRDVALRCDSISGHVTLYWYRQTLGQGSEVLTYSQSDAQRDKSGRPSGRFSAERPERSVSTLKIQRTEQGDSAVYLCASSLEWWGQGFIRNQPQHFGDGTRLSIL.